One and the same sample provided the 26 T cell receptor beta chains below, sequenced in a study of shared clonotypes between healthy human individuals. Assay used: immunoSEQ multiplex PCR; TCRdb lists only in-frame clones, some missing. This sample has 190,000 or so clones, with 85% to 95% found just once. The sample taken for sequencing was naive CD4+ T cells sorted from blood. Stated subset: CD45RA+ positively selected. The receptors originated from a young woman in good health.

This clone was detected once. This rearrangement joins TRBV28 to TRBJ1-5; a weak D match, TRBD1 (5 bases). V was shortened by 4 bases and J by 5 bases, with 12 bases between the two germline ends. The germline V gene encodes CDR1 MDHEN and CDR2 SYDVKM. The CDR3 has 14 amino acids. The CDR3 DNA sequence: TGTGCCAGCAGTTCAGGGAGCGGCTATCAGCCCCAGCATTTT. This translates into CASSSGSGYQPQHF.

The chain joins TRBV14 to TRBJ1-2; 9 bases are a match to TRBD1. V was pared by 1 base and J by 7 bases, with 7 bases of the junction left unmatched. Germline V gene sequence: CDR1 SGHDN, CDR2 FVKESK. The CDR3 totals 15 residues. This CDR3 is CASSQAGTGFGGYTF. DNA of the CDR3: TGTGCCAGCAGCCAAGCCGGGACAGGGTTTGGTGGCTACACCTTC.

A single count supports this clone. The chain couples TRBV28 to TRBJ2-7, with TRBD1 identical over 7 bases. CDR1 MDHEN and CDR2 SYDVKM come from the germline V gene. V lost 6 bases, J lost 0 bases, and 8 bases stayed unmatched. The CDR3 sequence is 15 residues long. The CDR3 is CASRSGTASSYEQYF. CDR3 bases: TGTGCCAGCAGATCGGGGACAGCGAGCTCCTACGAGCAGTACTTC.

The chain employs TRBV13 and TRBJ2-2; 7 positions agree with TRBD1. From germline, CDR1 is PRHDT and CDR2 FYEKMQ (reference sequence). J lost 6 bases, V lost 8 bases, and 9 bases had no gene match. The length of the CDR3 is 14 residues. The CDR3 loop is CASSGTAGSGELFF. CDR3 DNA: TGTGCCAGCTCCGGGACAGCTGGTTCCGGGGAGCTGTTTTTT.

J is TRBJ1-2 and V is TRBV19, with TRBD1 matching 7 bases. The germline V gene encodes CDR1 LNHDA and CDR2 SQIVND (reference sequence). The CDR3 has 15 amino acids. V trimming: 5 bases; J trimming: 4 bases; junction bases outside the gene matches: 10. In nucleotides, the CDR3 is TGTGCCAGTAGTGAGGGGACAGCTTCTAGCTATGGCTACACCTTC. Its translation: CASSEGTASSYGYTF.

The chain combines TRBV28 with TRBJ2-5; D may be TRBD1 or TRBD2 (5 bases each). The end of the DNA aligns better with TRBJ2-7, so the J call may be wrong. The germline V gene has CDR1 MDHEN and CDR2 SYDVKM. The CDR3 extends over 16 amino acids. CDR3 sequence reads: CASSSPGRWGSYEQYF. The CDR3 nucleotides read TGTGCCAGCAGTTCCCCGGGACGATGGGGCTCCTACGAGCAGTACTTC.

The chain has TRBV4-1 and TRBJ2-7; 10 bases map to TRBD2. Losses at the gene ends were 3 bases for V and 0 bases for J; bases not matched to a gene: 5. CDR3 length: 16 residues. Germline-derived CDR1 and CDR2 are MGHRA and YSYEKL. The CDR3 coding sequence is TGCGCCAGCAGCCATCTACTAGCGGGATTCTCCTACGAGCAGTACTTC. This translates into CASSHLLAGFSYEQYF.

V and J are TRBV6-4 and TRBJ1-5; D may be TRBD1 (6 bases). Trimming stripped 7 bases from V and 8 bases from J, with 18 bases between. Germline lookup yields CDR1 MRHNA and CDR2 SNTAGT. The CDR3 consists of 14 residues. The CDR3 reads CASNGGGPTKPQHF. The CDR3 nucleotides are TGTGCCAGCAACGGCGGGGGGCCCACAAAGCCCCAGCATTTT.

This rearrangement joins TRBV7-2 to TRBJ2-7; possibly TRBD1 for D (5 bases). The V and J ends lost 5 bases and 1 base respectively, with 15 bases between them. CDR3 length: 15 residues. Germline lookup yields CDR1 SGHTA and CDR2 FQGNSA. The CDR3 nucleotides read TGTGCCAGCAGCCCCGTGGTCGACAGATCCTACGAGCAGTACTTC. Encoded protein: CASSPVVDRSYEQYF. Looking up the rest from reference TRBV7-2 and TRBJ2-7 gives the full variable domain: GAGVSQSPSNKVTEKGKDVELRCDPISGHTALYWYRQSLGQGLEFLIYFQGNSAPDKSGLPSDRFSAERTGGSVSTLTIQRTQQEDSAVYLCASSPVVDRSYEQYFGPGTRLTVT.

The V and J genes are TRBV27 and TRBJ2-1; 16 bases fit TRBD2. This CDR3 has 21 residues. Per the germline V gene, CDR1 is MNHEY and CDR2 is SMNVEV (reference sequence). Unmatched junction bases numbered 22, after V lost 5 bases and J lost 9 bases. For the CDR3, the DNA is TGTGCCAGCAGTCCACGGACCGGGACTAGCGGGAGGGGAGGAGGGGCGGGTGAGCAGTTCTTC. Protein sequence: CASSPRTGTSGRGGGAGEQFF.

This clone appeared a single time. The V and J genes are TRBV7-8 and TRBJ2-7; TRBD2 is a possible D gene (5 bases). The CDR3 contains 11 residues. Germline V gene data show CDR1 as SGHVS and CDR2 as FQNEAQ. Trimming pared 1 base from V and 12 bases from J, leaving 10 bases between. CDR3: CASSLGQEVYF. The CDR3 DNA sequence: TGTGCCAGCAGCTTAGGGCAGGAGGTGTACTTC.

The V call is TRBV2, the J call TRBJ1-1; 10 bases are a match to TRBD1. CDR3 length: 14 amino acids. Germline CDR1 is SNHLY and CDR2 is FYNNEI. V dropped 5 bases and J dropped 5; count of bases not matched to a gene: 5. The CDR3 loop reads CASSPTGGITEAFF. The DNA for the CDR3 is TGTGCCAGCAGTCCGACAGGGGGCATAACTGAAGCTTTCTTT.

The chain recombines TRBV7-9 with TRBJ2-7, with D perhaps TRBD1 or TRBD2 (5 bases each). The CDR3 loop spans 15 amino acids. Trimming left V 1 base short and J 5 bases short, with 15 bases between. Germline V gene data show CDR1 as SEHNR and CDR2 as FQNEAQ (reference sequence). CDR3 amino acids: CASSLDGAPIDEQYF. The CDR3 DNA reads as TGTGCCAGCAGCTTAGACGGGGCGCCGATCGACGAGCAGTACTTC.

The chain combines TRBV7-6 with TRBJ2-6; D possibly uses TRBD1 or TRBD2 (5 bases each). The CDR3 consists of 15 residues. Germline values: CDR1 SGHVS, CDR2 FNYEAQ. V was pared by 5 bases and J by 0 bases, with 8 bases between. CDR3 sequence reads: CASSTGASGANVLTF. As DNA, the CDR3 is TGTGCCAGCAGCACCGGGGCCTCTGGGGCCAACGTCCTGACTTTC.

V usage is TRBV18 and J usage is TRBJ2-5, with 7 bases that match TRBD1. The end of the DNA is better explained by TRBJ2-7, so the J call may be wrong. CDR1 is KGHSH, CDR2 LQKENI, per germline. This CDR3 has 15 residues. Here the CDR3 reads CASSAGQAIAYEQYF. The CDR3 DNA is TGTGCCAGCTCAGCAGGACAGGCCATAGCCTACGAGCAGTACTTC.

V is TRBV7-2 and J is TRBJ2-7; 10 bases align to TRBD2. This CDR3 is 16 amino acids long. V shed 5 bases, J shed 3 bases, and the junction held 10 bases outside the gene matches. CDR1 and CDR2 from the germline V gene are SGHTA and FQGNSA. CDR3 region: CASSQSSGRRGYEQYF. Here the CDR3 DNA reads TGTGCCAGCAGCCAAAGTAGCGGGAGGCGTGGCTACGAGCAGTACTTC.

The chain uses TRBV29-1 and TRBJ2-7; D is ambiguous. CDR3 size: 14 residues. V lost 4 bases and J 3 bases, leaving 16 bases between the germline ends. Germline V gene sequence: CDR1 SQVTM, CDR2 ANQGSEA. CDR3 sequence reads: CSVAPAGFIYEQYF. The CDR3 DNA sequence: TGCAGCGTTGCCCCTGCCGGTTTTATCTACGAGCAGTACTTC.

In DNA, the CDR3 is TGTGCCAGCAGCCTGATTGGGGGCTATGGCTACACCTTC. Amino acids: CASSLIGGYGYTF. This rearrangement joins TRBV27 to TRBJ1-2; possibly TRBD1 for D (5 bases). This CDR3 has 13 residues. The V gene lost 6 bases and the J gene lost 4 bases, with 12 bases spanning the gap. From germline, CDR1 is MNHEY and CDR2 SMNVEV (reference sequence).

The J gene is TRBJ2-3, the V gene TRBV11-2, with TRBD2 matching over 8 bases. This CDR3 spans 17 amino acids. Trimming removed 1 base from V and 1 base from J; junction bases left unmatched: 7. The V gene's germline CDR1 is SGHAT and CDR2 FQNNGV. CDR3 residues: CASSLGATSGGTDTQYF. In DNA form, the CDR3 reads TGTGCCAGCAGCTTAGGCGCTACTAGCGGAGGCACAGATACGCAGTATTTT. The full variable domain, rest sourced from reference TRBV11-2 and TRBJ2-3, is EAGVAQSPRYKIIEKRQSVAFWCNPISGHATLYWYQQILGQGPKLLIQFQNNGVVDDSQLPKDRFSAERLKGVDSTLKIQPAKLEDSAVYLCASSLGATSGGTDTQYFGPGTRLTVL.

V is TRBV20-1 and J is TRBJ1-2; D is ambiguous. Trimming pared 6 bases from V and 2 bases from J, leaving 7 bases between. The CDR3 is 11 residues long. Germline V CDR1 and CDR2: DFQATT, SNEGSKA (reference sequence). DNA of the CDR3: TGCAGTGCCAGTGGAAACTATGGCTACACCTTC. Translated: CSASGNYGYTF.

The CDR3 bases are TGTGCCAGTAGTATTACGGCCGCGTGGGATACCGGGGAGCTGTTTTTT. Protein sequence: CASSITAAWDTGELFF. The chain is built from TRBV19 and TRBJ2-2; no clear D gene. V was cut by 3 bases and J by 5 bases, with 16 bases left in between. This CDR3 contains 16 residues. From germline, CDR1 is LNHDA and CDR2 SQIVND (reference sequence).

The gene calls are TRBV19 and TRBJ2-5; TRBD2 agrees at 8 bases. The J call is in doubt because the DNA end fits TRBJ2-7 better. This CDR3 is built from 18 residues. The germline gives CDR1 LNHDA, CDR2 SQIVND (reference sequence). The CDR3 reads CASSIRGGFRTPTNEQYF. CDR3 nucleotide sequence: TGTGCCAGTAGTATTCGGGGGGGGTTCAGGACTCCCACGAACGAGCAGTACTTC.

This chain links TRBV5-1 with TRBJ1-2; 9 nucleotides match TRBD1. The CDR3 is 15 amino acids. J gave up 8 bases and V 4 bases, and 12 bases lay outside the gene matches. Germline CDR1 and CDR2: SGHRS and YFSETQ. CDR3 in amino acids: CASSVSGQGEKGYTF. The CDR3 bases are TGCGCCAGCAGCGTTTCGGGACAGGGTGAGAAAGGCTACACCTTC. Complete variable domain (other parts from reference TRBV5-1 and TRBJ1-2): KAGVTQTPRYLIKTRGQQVTLSCSPISGHRSVSWYQQTPGQGLQFLFEYFSETQRNKGNFPGRFSGRQFSNSRSEMNVSTLELGDSALYLCASSVSGQGEKGYTFGSGTRLTVV.

In regard to this clone: The identical CDR3 is also encoded by other nucleotide sequences in the sample. This chain links TRBV20-1 with TRBJ2-1; D unclear. This CDR3 region has 10 residues. Germline CDR1 DFQATT, CDR2 SNEGSKA (reference sequence). Trimming left V 5 bases short and J 1 base short, with 0 bases between. Written as DNA, the CDR3 is TGCAGTGCTTCCTACAATGAGCAGTTCTTC. The encoded protein is CSASYNEQFF.

CDR3 bases: TGTGCCAGCAGCTTACTACAGACCTCTGGAAACACCATATATTTT. Amino acid sequence: CASSLLQTSGNTIYF. This rearrangement joins TRBV5-8 to TRBJ1-3; D is ambiguous. Trimming left V 2 bases short and J 0 bases short, with 9 bases between. This CDR3 has 15 amino acids. Germline values: CDR1 SGHTS, CDR2 YDEGEE.

The chain links TRBV28 to TRBJ2-5; 9 bases match TRBD2. CDR3 size: 15 residues. V dropped 3 bases and J dropped 3; count of bases not matched to a gene: 5. Looked up from germline, CDR1 is MDHEN and CDR2 is SYDVKM. The CDR3 here is CASSFSGSSEETQYF. CDR3 sequence (DNA): TGTGCCAGCAGTTTTAGCGGGAGTAGTGAAGAGACCCAGTACTTC.